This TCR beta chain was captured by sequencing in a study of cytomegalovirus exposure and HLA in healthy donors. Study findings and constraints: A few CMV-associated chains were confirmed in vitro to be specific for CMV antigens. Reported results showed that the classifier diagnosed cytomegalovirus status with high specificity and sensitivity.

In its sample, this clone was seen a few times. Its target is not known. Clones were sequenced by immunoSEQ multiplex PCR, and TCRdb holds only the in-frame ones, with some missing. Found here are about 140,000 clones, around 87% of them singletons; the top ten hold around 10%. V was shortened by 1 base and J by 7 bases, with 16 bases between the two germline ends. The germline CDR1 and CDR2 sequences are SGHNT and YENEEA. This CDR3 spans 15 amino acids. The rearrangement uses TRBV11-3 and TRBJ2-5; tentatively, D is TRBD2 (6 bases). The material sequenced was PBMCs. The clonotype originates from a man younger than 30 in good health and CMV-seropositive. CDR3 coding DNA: TGTGCCAGCAGCTTAGCTCGGGACTCAGAAGGGACCCAGTACTTC. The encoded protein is CASSLARDSEGTQYF.